The 25 T cell receptor beta chains presented below share a single source sample, sequenced in a study of human T cells and chemical hapten exposure. TCRdb used MiXCR to reprocess the RACE reads, holding one entry per CDR3 protein. Found here are around 250,000 distinct CDR3 sequences, approximately 8.4% of them singletons; the top ten hold about 2.5%. Time point: pre-sensitization, week 0. As for treatment: therapeutic diphenylcyclopropenone sensitization with weekly scalp DPC. The sequences come from whole blood, collected in connection with sensitization to the hapten diphenylcyclopropenone (DPC). All receptors derive from a woman aged 40 to 55 with alopecia areata. Some clones in this sample may be carry-over from other donors' samples.

This clonotype was detected a few times. This chain connects TRBV20-1 to TRBJ2-1, with D tentatively TRBD1 or TRBD2 (5 bases each). This CDR3 is 15 amino acids long. From germline, CDR1 is DFQATT and CDR2 SNEGSKA (reference sequence). V lost 0 bases and J lost 6, with 15 bases in between. The DNA of the CDR3 is TGCAGTGCTAGAGATTTCGGGACCCTCCCCAATGAGCAGTTCTTC. This codes for CSARDFGTLPNEQFF.

This clonotype showed up just once. This chain uses TRBV7-2 with TRBJ2-7; 9 bases match TRBD1. Trimming removed 5 bases from V and 3 bases from J; junction bases left unmatched: 5. CDR3 length equals 14 residues. The germline V gene has CDR1 SGHTA and CDR2 FQGNSA. The CDR3 nucleotides are TGTGCCAGCAGCCCGGGACAGGGACGCTACGAGCAGTACTTC. This encodes CASSPGQGRYEQYF.

This clonotype came up a few times. CDR3 DNA sequence: TGCAGTGCGCAGACCGGAGGTACGAACTATGGCTACACCTTC. It translates to CSAQTGGTNYGYTF. The chain is built from TRBV20-1 and TRBJ1-2, with D uncertain. Between the trimmed V and J ends, which lost 6 bases and 2 bases, there was a span of 16 bases. Germline CDR1 DFQATT, CDR2 SNEGSKA (reference sequence). The CDR3 has 14 residues.

The chain couples TRBV5-1 to TRBJ2-3; 13 bases are a match to TRBD2. The CDR3 is 17 amino acids. The trim removed 4 bases at V and 6 bases at J, leaving 11 bases unmatched. Per the germline V gene, CDR1 is SGHRS and CDR2 is YFSETQ. The CDR3 nucleotides read TGCGCCAGCAGCCCCACCGGGACTAGCGGGACATCGGATACGCAGTATTTT. It specifies CASSPTGTSGTSDTQYF.

There are many counts of this clonotype. The chain combines TRBV20-1 with TRBJ2-7, with 10 nucleotides matching TRBD1. Germline V gene data show CDR1 as DFQATT and CDR2 as SNEGSKA (reference sequence). The CDR3 has 14 residues. The ends lost 1 base at V and 5 bases at J; junction bases unmatched: 5. The CDR3 sequence is CSARVWDRGHEQYF. CDR3 bases: TGCAGTGCTAGAGTATGGGACAGGGGCCACGAGCAGTACTTC.

Comments on this clonotype: This clone may be a read error of a much larger clone one base away. The chain carries TRBV18 and TRBJ2-3; no firm D call. From germline, CDR1 is KGHSH and CDR2 LQKENI. Trimming shortened V by 4 bases and J by 5 bases, and 10 bases separated the two germline ends. CDR3 length equals 13 residues. The CDR3 DNA reads TGTGCCAGCTCACGCGCACCCCAAGATACGCAGTATTTT. Protein: CASSRAPQDTQYF.

The V and J genes are TRBV6-5 and TRBJ2-5; D perhaps matches TRBD2 (7 bases). This CDR3 is 15 amino acids long. Trimming shortened V by 6 bases and J by 9 bases, and 23 bases separated the two germline ends. Per germline, CDR1 MNHEY and CDR2 SVGAGI. The CDR3 loop is CASSPGPGGGGAQYF. In DNA, the CDR3 is TGTGCCAGCAGCCCAGGACCTGGAGGAGGGGGGGCCCAGTACTTC.

The chain is built from TRBV6-2 or TRBV6-3 and TRBJ1-4; tentatively, D is TRBD1 (6 bases). V was pared by 6 bases and J by 8 bases, with 13 bases between. This CDR3 region has 13 residues. CDR1 MNHEY and CDR2 SVGEGT come from the germline V gene. The DNA for the CDR3 is TGTGCCAGCAGCTCGGGGGCTCTGGAAAAACTGTTTTTT. Translating it yields CASSSGALEKLFF.

The sample holds a few counts of this clonotype. Here the CDR3 reads CASTSMGGTDTQYF. The CDR3 nucleotides are TGTGCCAGCACCTCCATGGGGGGCACAGATACGCAGTATTTT. This chain links TRBV7-2 with TRBJ2-3, with D tentatively TRBD1 or TRBD2 (5 bases each). Germline V lookup: CDR1 SGHTA, CDR2 FQGNSA. The CDR3 consists of 14 residues. V gave up 7 bases and J gave up 1 base, with 12 bases separating them.

The J gene is TRBJ2-3, the V gene TRBV5-1; TRBD1 matches at 10 bases. The V segment lost 3 bases and the J segment 2 bases; nucleotides outside the gene matches: 9. CDR3 length: 17 residues. Germline V gene data show CDR1 as SGHRS and CDR2 as YFSETQ. The CDR3, as DNA: TGCGCCAGCAGCTCCGGACAGGGGGGACTAAACACAGATACGCAGTATTTT. This encodes CASSSGQGGLNTDTQYF.

This clonotype was recorded at least ten times. The rearrangement links TRBV20-1 to TRBJ1-5; D possibly corresponds to TRBD1 (6 bases). Trimming pared 3 bases from V and 7 bases from J, leaving 22 bases between. Germline CDR1 reads DFQATT; CDR2 reads SNEGSKA (reference sequence). This CDR3 is 16 amino acids long. The CDR3 DNA reads TGCAGTGCTAGTACCTGGGGGGGGACAAACACCCAGCCCCAGCATTTT. Amino acid sequence: CSASTWGGTNTQPQHF.

The chain couples TRBV7-2 to TRBJ1-3; D call uncertain. The germline CDR1 and CDR2 sequences are SGHTA and FQGNSA. This CDR3 has 15 residues. Trimming stripped 2 bases from V and 2 bases from J, with 10 bases between. The CDR3 loop reads CASSLSAPPGNTIYF. The CDR3 DNA reads as TGTGCCAGCAGCTTATCGGCCCCGCCTGGAAACACCATATATTTT.

V gene TRBV20-1 combines with J gene TRBJ2-7; tentatively, D is TRBD2 (5 bases). This CDR3 is built from 14 residues. Germline V gene sequence: CDR1 DFQATT, CDR2 SNEGSKA (reference sequence). V lost 1 base and J 0 bases, leaving 10 bases between the germline ends. The CDR3 DNA is TGCAGTGCTAGAGTGGCGGGCCGCTCCTACGAGCAGTACTTC. Protein sequence: CSARVAGRSYEQYF.

The V call is TRBV2, the J call TRBJ1-6; 9 positions match TRBD1. With V trimmed by 4 bases and J by 7 bases, 5 bases remained unmatched. Germline V gene data show CDR1 as SNHLY and CDR2 as FYNNEI. The CDR3 contains 15 residues. This CDR3 is CASSGWTGVNSPLHF. The CDR3 nucleotides are TGTGCCAGCAGTGGTTGGACAGGGGTGAATTCACCCCTCCACTTT. Full variable domain (outside the CDR3, taken from reference TRBV2 and TRBJ1-6): EPEVTQTPSHQVTQMGQEVILRCVPISNHLYFYWYRQILGQKVEFLVSFYNNEISEKSEIFDDQFSVERPDGSNFTLKIRSTKLEDSAMYFCASSGWTGVNSPLHFGNGTRLTVT.

This clonotype was counted between two and nine times. The chain carries TRBV5-8 and TRBJ1-5, with D tentatively TRBD1 (6 bases). This CDR3 has 13 residues. Trimming removed 3 bases from V and 7 bases from J, with 11 bases in between. Per germline, CDR1 SGHTS and CDR2 YDEGEE. The CDR3: CASSWGPGQPQHF. The CDR3 DNA reads as TGTGCCAGCAGCTGGGGGCCGGGCCAGCCCCAGCATTTT.

This clonotype was seen a handful of times. CDR3 nucleotide sequence: TGTGCCAGCAGCTCCCAGGGGGCTACGGGACAGCCCCAGCATTTT. It encodes CASSSQGATGQPQHF. The chain has TRBV5-5 and TRBJ1-5; TRBD1 aligns across 8 bases. CDR1 is SGHKS and CDR2 is YYEKEE in the germline V gene (reference sequence). V trimming: 3 bases; J trimming: 7 bases; junction bases outside the gene matches: 9. There are 15 residues in the CDR3.

The table lists this clonotype with a few counts. The chain links TRBV7-2 to TRBJ2-7; D gene uncertain. The CDR3 extends over 15 amino acids. Germline V gene data show CDR1 as SGHTA and CDR2 as FQGNSA. Trimming stripped 1 base from V and 8 bases from J, with 18 bases between. The CDR3 region has the DNA TGTGCCAGCAGCTTAGGAAGGTACGAAGTTCGCCAGCAGTACTTC. This sequence encodes CASSLGRYEVRQQYF.

The gene calls are TRBV3-1 and TRBJ2-7; D tentatively reads TRBD1 or TRBD2 (5 bases each). The CDR3 has 14 residues. V was clipped by 1 base and J by 6 bases, with 13 bases between them. Germline values: CDR1 LGHDT, CDR2 YNNKEL (reference sequence). CDR3 sequence reads: CASSQVRERGEQYF. The CDR3 DNA is TGTGCCAGCAGCCAAGTCAGGGAGAGAGGCGAGCAGTACTTC.

A few counts support this clonotype. This chain uses TRBV7-8 with TRBJ2-4; the D is unclear. This CDR3 has 12 amino acids. Trimming left V 3 bases short and J 8 bases short, with 8 bases between. Germline V CDR1 and CDR2: SGHVS, FQNEAQ. The CDR3 is CASSLQTDIQYF. The CDR3, as DNA: TGTGCCAGCAGCTTGCAGACGGACATTCAGTACTTC.

CDR3 sequence (DNA): TGTGCCAGCAGCCAAGGGCCGGGACTAGCGGCCTACAATGAGCAGTTCTTC. Its translation: CASSQGPGLAAYNEQFF. The chain recombines TRBV3-1 with TRBJ2-1; 11 bases align to TRBD2. After removal of 1 base from V and 2 bases from J, the junction contained 4 bases not matched to a gene. The CDR3 sequence is 17 residues long. CDR1 and CDR2 from the germline V gene are LGHDT and YNNKEL (reference sequence).

This clonotype was seen a few times. The V call is TRBV20-1, the J call TRBJ2-2; possibly TRBD1 for D (8 bases). CDR3 length equals 16 residues. The V gene's germline CDR1 is DFQATT and CDR2 SNEGSKA (reference sequence). Deletions cut 6 bases from V and 4 bases from J, with 21 bases between. The CDR3 here is CSARGLAARGTGELFF. The CDR3 nucleotides read TGCAGTGCCAGGGGGCTAGCGGCAAGGGGCACCGGGGAGCTGTTTTTT.

The chain has TRBV3-1 and TRBJ1-4, with unresolved D. Germline V CDR1 and CDR2: LGHDT, YNNKEL (reference sequence). The CDR3 contains 15 residues. The V end lost 1 base, the J end lost 8 bases, and 14 bases lay between the germline ends. This CDR3 reads CASSQGVVGREKLFF. The DNA of the CDR3 is TGTGCCAGCAGCCAAGGAGTAGTCGGGCGCGAAAAACTGTTTTTT.

This clonotype occurred a few times. The V and J genes are TRBV29-1 and TRBJ1-3; no definite D call. This CDR3 region has 12 residues. V lost 4 bases to trimming and J lost 7 bases, with 11 bases between them. The germline CDR1 and CDR2 sequences are SQVTM and ANQGSEA. The CDR3 loop reads CSVGTGRNTIYF. The CDR3 region has the DNA TGCAGCGTTGGGACGGGTCGGAACACCATATATTTT.

The sample holds a few counts of this clonotype. The chain carries TRBV6-2 or TRBV6-3 and TRBJ1-5; D might be TRBD1 (6 bases). CDR1 MNHEY and CDR2 SVGEGT come from the germline V gene. This CDR3 contains 12 residues. Trimming stripped 8 bases from V and 8 bases from J, with 13 bases between. CDR3 nucleotides: TGTGCCAGCGGGGGGGGCTCAAAGCCCCAGCATTTT. This codes for CASGGGSKPQHF.

The rearrangement uses TRBV9 and TRBJ2-5; TRBD2 aligns across 7 bases. Unmatched junction bases numbered 8, after V lost 3 bases and J lost 3 bases. The CDR3 runs to 15 residues. The V gene's germline CDR1 is SGDLS and CDR2 YYNGEE. CDR3 sequence reads: CASSATSLTKETQYF. For the CDR3, the DNA is TGTGCCAGCAGCGCGACTAGCTTAACTAAAGAGACCCAGTACTTC.